This T cell receptor beta chain was sequenced in a study of response to subunit inactivated influenza vaccine. Study-level findings and limits: New T cells are recruited in small numbers by each seasonal influenza vaccination, according to the authors' suggestion.

TCRdb reprocessed the RT-PCR reads with MiXCR, giving one entry per CDR3 protein. The repertoire has 650,000 to 800,000 distinct CDR3 sequences, over 11% of them found once; the top ten carry 5.5% to 7%. Concerning this clonotype: Antigen specificity is unknown.

V lost 6 bases to trimming and J lost 7 bases, with 18 bases between them. The CDR3 runs to 14 residues. The V gene's germline CDR1 is MGHRA and CDR2 YSYEKL. The TCR originated in a man aged 45 to 65 who received an inactivated influenza vaccine. This chain links TRBV4-1 with TRBJ1-2, with TRBD1 as a possible D gene (5 bases). Sample: PBMCs from blood, taken around two weeks before vaccination. DNA for the CDR3: TGCGCCAGCAGTCCCTATGGCTCCGGGGCTGGCTACACCTTC. Its translation is CASSPYGSGAGYTF.